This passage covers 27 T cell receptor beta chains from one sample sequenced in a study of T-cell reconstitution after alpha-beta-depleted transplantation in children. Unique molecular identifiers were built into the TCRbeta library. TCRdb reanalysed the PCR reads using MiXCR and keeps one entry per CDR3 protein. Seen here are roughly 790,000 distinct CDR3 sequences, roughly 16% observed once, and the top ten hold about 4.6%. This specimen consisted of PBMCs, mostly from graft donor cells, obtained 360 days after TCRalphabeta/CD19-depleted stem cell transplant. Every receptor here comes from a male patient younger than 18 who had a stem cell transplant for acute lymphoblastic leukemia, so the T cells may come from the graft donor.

The CDR3 region has the DNA TGTGCCAGCAGCTGGAGACAGGTCGAGCAGTACTTC. Translated, it gives CASSWRQVEQYF. V usage is TRBV7-2 and J usage is TRBJ2-7; D is possibly TRBD1 (6 bases). Trimming took 4 bases from V and 6 from J, leaving 10 bases between them. Germline CDR1 reads SGHTA; CDR2 reads FQGNSA. CDR3 size: 12 residues.

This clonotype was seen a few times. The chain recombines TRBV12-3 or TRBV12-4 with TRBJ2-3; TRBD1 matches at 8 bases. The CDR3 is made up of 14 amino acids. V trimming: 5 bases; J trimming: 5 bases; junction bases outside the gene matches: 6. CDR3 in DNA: TGTGCCAGCAGTACCGGACAGGGTATAGATACGCAGTATTTT. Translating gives CASSTGQGIDTQYF.

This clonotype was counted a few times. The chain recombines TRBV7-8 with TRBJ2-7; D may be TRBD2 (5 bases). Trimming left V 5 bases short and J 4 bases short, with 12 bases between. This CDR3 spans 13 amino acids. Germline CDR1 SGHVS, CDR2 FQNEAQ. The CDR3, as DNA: TGTGCCAGCAGCCGCTACGGGGAGTACGAGCAGTACTTC. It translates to CASSRYGEYEQYF.

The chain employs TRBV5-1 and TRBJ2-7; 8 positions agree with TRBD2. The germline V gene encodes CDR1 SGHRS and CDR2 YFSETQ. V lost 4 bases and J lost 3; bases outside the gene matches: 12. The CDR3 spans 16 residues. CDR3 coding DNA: TGCGCCAGCAGCCTGTCCTCTCCCGGGACTAGCTACGAGCAGTACTTC. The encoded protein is CASSLSSPGTSYEQYF.

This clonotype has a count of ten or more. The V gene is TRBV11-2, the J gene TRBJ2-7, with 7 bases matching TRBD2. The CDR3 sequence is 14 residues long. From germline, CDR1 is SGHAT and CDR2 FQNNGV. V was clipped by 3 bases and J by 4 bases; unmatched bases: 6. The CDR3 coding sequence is TGTGCCAGCAGCTTGATGGGGGGGGATTACGAGCAGTACTTC. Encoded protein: CASSLMGGDYEQYF.

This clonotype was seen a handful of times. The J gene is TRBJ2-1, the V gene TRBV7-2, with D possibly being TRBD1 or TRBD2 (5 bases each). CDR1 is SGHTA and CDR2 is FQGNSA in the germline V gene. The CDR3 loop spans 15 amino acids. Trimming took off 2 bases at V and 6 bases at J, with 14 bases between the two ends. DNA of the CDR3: TGTGCCAGCAGCTTACGGGGCCCTAGTGTCAATGAGCAGTTCTTC. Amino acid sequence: CASSLRGPSVNEQFF. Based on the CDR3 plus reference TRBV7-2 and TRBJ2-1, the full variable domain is GAGVSQSPSNKVTEKGKDVELRCDPISGHTALYWYRQSLGQGLEFLIYFQGNSAPDKSGLPSDRFSAERTGGSVSTLTIQRTQQEDSAVYLCASSLRGPSVNEQFFGPGTRLTVL.

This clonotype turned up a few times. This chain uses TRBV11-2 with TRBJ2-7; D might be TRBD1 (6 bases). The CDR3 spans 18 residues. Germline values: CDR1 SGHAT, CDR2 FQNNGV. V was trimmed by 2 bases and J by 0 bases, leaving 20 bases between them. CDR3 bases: TGTGCCAGCAGCTTATTCGTCGGGACAACAGGCAACTCCTACGAGCAGTACTTC. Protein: CASSLFVGTTGNSYEQYF.

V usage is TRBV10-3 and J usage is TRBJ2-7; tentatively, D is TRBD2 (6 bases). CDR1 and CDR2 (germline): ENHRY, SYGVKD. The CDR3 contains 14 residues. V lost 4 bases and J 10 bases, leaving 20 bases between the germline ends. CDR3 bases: TGTGCCATCAGTGTGGACCAGCTGGACTACTTACAGTACTTC. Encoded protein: CAISVDQLDYLQYF.

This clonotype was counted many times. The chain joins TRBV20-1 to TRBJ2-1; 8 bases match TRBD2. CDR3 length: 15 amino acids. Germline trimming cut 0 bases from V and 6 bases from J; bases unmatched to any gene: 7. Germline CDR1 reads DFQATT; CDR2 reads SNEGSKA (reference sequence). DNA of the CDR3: TGCAGTGCTAGAGATTCCGGGACTAGTGGCAATGAGCAGTTCTTC. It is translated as CSARDSGTSGNEQFF.

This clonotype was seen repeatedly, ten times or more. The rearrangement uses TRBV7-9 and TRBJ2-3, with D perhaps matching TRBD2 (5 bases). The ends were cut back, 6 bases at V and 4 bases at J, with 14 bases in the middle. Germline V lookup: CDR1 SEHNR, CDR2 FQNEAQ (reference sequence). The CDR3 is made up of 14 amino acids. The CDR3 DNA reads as TGTGCCAGCAGGTTTTGGGAGTACTCAGATACGCAGTATTTT. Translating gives CASRFWEYSDTQYF.

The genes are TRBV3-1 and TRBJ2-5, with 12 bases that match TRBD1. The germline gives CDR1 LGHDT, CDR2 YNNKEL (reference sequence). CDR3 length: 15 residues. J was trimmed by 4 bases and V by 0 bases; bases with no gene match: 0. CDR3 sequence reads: CASSQEGQGAETQYF. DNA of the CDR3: TGTGCCAGCAGCCAAGAGGGACAGGGGGCAGAGACCCAGTACTTC.

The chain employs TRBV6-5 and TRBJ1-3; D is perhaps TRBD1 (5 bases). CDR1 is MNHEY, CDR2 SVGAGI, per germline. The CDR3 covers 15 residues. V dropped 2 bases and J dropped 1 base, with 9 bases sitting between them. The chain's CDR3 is CASSYKGLSGNTIYF. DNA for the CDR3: TGTGCCAGCAGTTACAAGGGGCTTTCTGGAAACACCATATATTTT.

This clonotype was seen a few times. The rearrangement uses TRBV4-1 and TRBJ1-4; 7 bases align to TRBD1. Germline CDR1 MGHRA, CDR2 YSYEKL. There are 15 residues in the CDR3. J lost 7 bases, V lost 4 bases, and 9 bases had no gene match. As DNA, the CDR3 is TGCGCCAGCAGCCGAACAGGGGTAGGGTCTGAAAAACTGTTTTTT. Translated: CASSRTGVGSEKLFF.

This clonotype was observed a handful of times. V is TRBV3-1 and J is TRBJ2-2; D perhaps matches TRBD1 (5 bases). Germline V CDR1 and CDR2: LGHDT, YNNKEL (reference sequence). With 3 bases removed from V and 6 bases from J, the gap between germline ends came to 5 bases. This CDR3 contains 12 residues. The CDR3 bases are TGTGCCAGCAGCCACAGGGCCGGGGAGCTGTTTTTT. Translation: CASSHRAGELFF.

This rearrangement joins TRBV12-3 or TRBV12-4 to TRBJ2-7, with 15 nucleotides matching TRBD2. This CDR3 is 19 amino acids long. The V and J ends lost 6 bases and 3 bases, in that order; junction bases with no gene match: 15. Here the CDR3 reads CASSPSGGLAGGRGYEQYF. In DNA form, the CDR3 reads TGTGCCAGCAGCCCCTCGGGGGGACTAGCGGGAGGAAGGGGCTACGAGCAGTACTTC.

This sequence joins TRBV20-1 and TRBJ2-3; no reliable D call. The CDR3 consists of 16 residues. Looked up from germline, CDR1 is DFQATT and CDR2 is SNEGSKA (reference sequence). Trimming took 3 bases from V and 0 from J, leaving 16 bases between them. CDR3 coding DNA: TGCAGTGCTAGGCGAGCTCCCCTAACTAGCACAGATACGCAGTATTTT. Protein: CSARRAPLTSTDTQYF.

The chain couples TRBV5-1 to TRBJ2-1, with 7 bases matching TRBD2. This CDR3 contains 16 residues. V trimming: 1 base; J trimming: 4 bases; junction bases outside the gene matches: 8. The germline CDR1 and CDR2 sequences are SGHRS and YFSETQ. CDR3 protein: CASSLKVAGAYNEQFF. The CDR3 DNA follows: TGCGCCAGCAGCTTGAAAGTAGCGGGTGCATACAATGAGCAGTTCTTC.

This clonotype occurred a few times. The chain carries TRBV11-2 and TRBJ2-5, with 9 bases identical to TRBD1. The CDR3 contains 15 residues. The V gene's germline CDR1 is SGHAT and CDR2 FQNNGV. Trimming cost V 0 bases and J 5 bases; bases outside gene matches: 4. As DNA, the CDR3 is TGTGCCAGCAGCTTAGAGGACAGGGGATGGGAGACCCAGTACTTC. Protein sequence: CASSLEDRGWETQYF.

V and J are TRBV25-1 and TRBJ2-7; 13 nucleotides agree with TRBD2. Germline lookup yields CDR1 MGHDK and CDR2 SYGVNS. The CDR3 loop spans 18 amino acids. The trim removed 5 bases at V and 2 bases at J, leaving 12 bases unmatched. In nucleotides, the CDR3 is TGTGCCAGCAGTCCACTCCGGGGGGGACTAGCGGGGCCCTACGAGCAGTACTTC. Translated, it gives CASSPLRGGLAGPYEQYF.

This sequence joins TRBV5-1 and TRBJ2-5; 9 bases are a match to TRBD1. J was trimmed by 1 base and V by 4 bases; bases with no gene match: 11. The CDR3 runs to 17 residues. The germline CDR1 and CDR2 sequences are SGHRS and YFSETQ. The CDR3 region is CASSLLGGQGSQETQYF. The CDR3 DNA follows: TGCGCCAGCAGCCTCTTGGGGGGACAGGGCTCCCAAGAGACCCAGTACTTC. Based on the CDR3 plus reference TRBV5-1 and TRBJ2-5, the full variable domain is KAGVTQTPRYLIKTRGQQVTLSCSPISGHRSVSWYQQTPGQGLQFLFEYFSETQRNKGNFPGRFSGRQFSNSRSEMNVSTLELGDSALYLCASSLLGGQGSQETQYFGPGTRLLVL.

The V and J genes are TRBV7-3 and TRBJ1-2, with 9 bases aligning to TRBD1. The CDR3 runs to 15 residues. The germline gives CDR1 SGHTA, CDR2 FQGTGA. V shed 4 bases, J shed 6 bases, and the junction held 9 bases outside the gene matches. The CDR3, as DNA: TGTGCCAGCAGCTCAAAGGGACAGGGTTTGGATGGCTACACCTTC. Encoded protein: CASSSKGQGLDGYTF.

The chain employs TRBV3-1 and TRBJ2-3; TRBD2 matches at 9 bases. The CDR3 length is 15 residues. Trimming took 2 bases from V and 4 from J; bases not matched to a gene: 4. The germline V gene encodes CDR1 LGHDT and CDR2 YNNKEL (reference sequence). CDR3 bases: TGTGCCAGCAGCCAATTAGCGGGAGAGGCAGATACGCAGTATTTT. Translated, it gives CASSQLAGEADTQYF.

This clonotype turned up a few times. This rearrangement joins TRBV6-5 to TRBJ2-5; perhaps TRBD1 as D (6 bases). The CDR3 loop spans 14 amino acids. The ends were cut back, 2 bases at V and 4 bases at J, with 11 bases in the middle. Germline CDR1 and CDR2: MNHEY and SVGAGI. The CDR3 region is CASSYGRGGETQYF. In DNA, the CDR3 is TGTGCCAGCAGTTACGGCAGGGGTGGAGAGACCCAGTACTTC.

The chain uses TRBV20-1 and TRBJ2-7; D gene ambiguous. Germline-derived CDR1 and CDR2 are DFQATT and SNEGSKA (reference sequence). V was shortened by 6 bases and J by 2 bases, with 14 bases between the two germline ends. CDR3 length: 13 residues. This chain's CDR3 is CSARSRVAYEQYF. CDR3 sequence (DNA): TGCAGTGCGAGGAGCCGGGTAGCCTACGAGCAGTACTTC.

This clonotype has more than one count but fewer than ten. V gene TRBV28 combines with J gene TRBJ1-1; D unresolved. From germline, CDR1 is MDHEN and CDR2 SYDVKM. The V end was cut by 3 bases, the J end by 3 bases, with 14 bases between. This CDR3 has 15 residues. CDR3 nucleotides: TGTGCCAGCAGTTTGTACCAACAGCGCTACACTGAAGCTTTCTTT. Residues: CASSLYQQRYTEAFF.

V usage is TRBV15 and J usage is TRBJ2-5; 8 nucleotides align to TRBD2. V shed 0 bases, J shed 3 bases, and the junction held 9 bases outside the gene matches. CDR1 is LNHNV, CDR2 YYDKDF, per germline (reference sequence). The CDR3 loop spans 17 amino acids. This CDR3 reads CATSRDLRGLVKETQYF. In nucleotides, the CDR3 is TGTGCCACCAGCAGAGACCTGCGGGGACTAGTTAAAGAGACCCAGTACTTC.

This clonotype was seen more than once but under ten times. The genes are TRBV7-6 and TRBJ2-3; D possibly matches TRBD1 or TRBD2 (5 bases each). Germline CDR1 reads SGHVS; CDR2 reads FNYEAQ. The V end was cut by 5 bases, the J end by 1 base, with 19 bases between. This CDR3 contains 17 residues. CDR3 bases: TGTGCCAGCAGCCTAATAGCAAGGAGAGGGGGCACAGATACGCAGTATTTT. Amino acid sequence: CASSLIARRGGTDTQYF.